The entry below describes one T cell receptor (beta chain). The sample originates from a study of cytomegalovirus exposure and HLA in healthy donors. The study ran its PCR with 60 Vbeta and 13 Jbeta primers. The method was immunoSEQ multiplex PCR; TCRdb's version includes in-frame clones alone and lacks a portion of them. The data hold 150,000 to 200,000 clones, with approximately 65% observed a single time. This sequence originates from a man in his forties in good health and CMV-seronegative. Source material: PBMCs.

The CDR3 protein is CASSRRQGNGANQPQHF. Written as DNA, the CDR3 is TGTGCCAGCAGTCGCCGACAGGGGAACGGGGCCAATCAGCCCCAGCATTTT. V gene TRBV28 combines with J gene TRBJ1-5, with TRBD1 matching 8 bases. The CDR3 consists of 17 residues. Germline V lookup: CDR1 MDHEN, CDR2 SYDVKM. V shed 5 bases and J 3 bases; nucleotides not matched to a gene: 12.